This TCR beta chain was obtained from a study of OX40 agonist ivuxolimab in advanced cancers. For the study at large: The patients received agonistic anti-OX40 (CD134) antibody ivuxolimab. Study results and caveats: At 0.1-3.0 mg/kg, partial responders had clonal expansion among the lowest observed.

Only a few counts were recorded for this clone. Antigen: not known. V was pared by 5 bases and J by 5 bases, with 9 bases between. Germline lookup yields CDR1 DFQATT and CDR2 SNEGSKA (reference sequence). The CDR3 loop spans 11 amino acids. Clones were sequenced by immunoSEQ multiplex PCR, and TCRdb holds only the in-frame ones, with some missing. This sample carries 60,000 or so clones, around 90% of them seen once, and the ten largest clones take 4% to 5.5%. This TCR came from an adult with an advanced solid tumor such as melanoma, head and neck, liver or kidney cancer. The material was CD4+ or CD8+ T cells sorted from blood, obtained in a trial of the OX40 agonist ivuxolimab. The chain employs TRBV20-1 and TRBJ1-1, with a tentative D call TRBD1 (5 bases). The CDR3 spells CSAPRQTEAFF. The CDR3 DNA follows: TGCAGTGCTCCCCGACAGACTGAAGCTTTCTTT.